Listed below are T cell receptor beta chains from one sample, sequenced in a study of blood T cell repertoires in COVID-19. Method: immunoSEQ multiplex PCR; TCRdb's copy keeps in-frame clones and lacks some. The sample records about 400,000 clones, approximately 86% being singletons. Material for sequencing was peripheral blood. All receptors derive from a human donor in a cohort sampled during active COVID-19. Each CDR3 is given with its conserved first and last residue. The D gene is left open where the match is weak. Clone size is given for some rows only: seen once, a few or many times, or a class if the clone is expanded.

clone size,J gene,V gene,D gene,CDR3 DNA,CDR3 protein
NA,TRBJ1-1,TRBV30,NA,TGTGCCTGGAGTGGCGGAGGGGAGAGGGCTGAAGCTTTCTTT,CAWSGGGERAEAFF
NA,TRBJ2-3,TRBV2,TRBD2,TGTGCCAGCAGTCGACTAGCGGGGGGCAACACAGATACGCAGTATTTT,CASSRLAGGNTDTQYF
NA,TRBJ1-4,TRBV13,NA,TGTGCCAGCAGCTTTAGAGGGGGTACCCTTAATGAAAAACTGTTTTTT,CASSFRGGTLNEKLFF
NA,TRBJ2-3,TRBV7-9,NA,TGTGCCAGCAGCCTAGTTCCGGGACTTACAACTAGCACAGATACGCAGTATTTT,CASSLVPGLTTSTDTQYF
NA,TRBJ1-6,TRBV30,NA,TGTGCCTGGAGACCCAGGGAAGGCGCCCTCCACTTT,CAWRPREGALHF
NA,TRBJ2-1,TRBV29-1,TRBD2,TGCAGCGTTTTAGCGGGAGTGGGCTACAATGAGCAGTTCTTC,CSVLAGVGYNEQFF
NA,TRBJ1-1,TRBV30,NA,TGTGCCTGGCTTGACACTTTGAACACTGAAGCTTTCTTT,CAWLDTLNTEAFF
NA,TRBJ2-7,TRBV9,TRBD2,TGTGCCAGCAGCGTAGCCCTAGCGGGAGGGACGGGCGAGCAGTACTTC,CASSVALAGGTGEQYF
NA,TRBJ2-3,TRBV5-1,TRBD2,TGCGCCAGCAGCCAAGCTAGCGGGAGAGTCGCAGATACGCAGTATTTT,CASSQASGRVADTQYF
NA,TRBJ2-5,TRBV18,TRBD2,TGTGCCAGCTCAAGGCTAGCGGGAGTTCGCATAGAGACCCAGTACTTC,CASSRLAGVRIETQYF
few,TRBJ2-1,TRBV6-5,NA,TGTGCCAGCAGCATGGACAGCGACGGCAATGAGCAGTTCTTC,CASSMDSDGNEQFF
NA,TRBJ2-7,TRBV18,TRBD1,TGTGCCAGCTCATCTCGGACAGGGAAATACGAGCAGTACTTC,CASSSRTGKYEQYF
NA,TRBJ2-7,TRBV19,TRBD1,TGTGCCAGTAGTATAGATGCCGGGACAGACTACGAGCAGTACTTC,CASSIDAGTDYEQYF
NA,TRBJ2-1,TRBV4-1,TRBD2,TGCGCCAGCAGCCAATCAACGGGACTAGCGGATCGCAATGAGCAGTTCTTC,CASSQSTGLADRNEQFF
few,TRBJ1-2,TRBV19,TRBD1,TGTGCCAGTAACCCGACAGGGAACTATGGCTACACCTTC,CASNPTGNYGYTF
NA,TRBJ2-3,TRBV27,TRBD2,TGTGCCAGCAGTTTATGGGGTGGGGCGGGAGTAGCCACAGATACGCAGTATTTT,CASSLWGGAGVATDTQYF
NA,TRBJ2-7,TRBV5-1,NA,TGCGCCAGCAGCTTGGTGGCTAGCGCCGTCGACGAGCAGTACTTC,CASSLVASAVDEQYF
NA,TRBJ1-2,TRBV5-1,NA,TGCGCCAGCAGCTACGGGCCCGGAGGCAACTATGGCTACACCTTC,CASSYGPGGNYGYTF
NA,TRBJ2-3,TRBV6-5,NA,TGTGCCAGCACCCTGGGGCGGGGAGGCACAGATACGCAGTATTTT,CASTLGRGGTDTQYF
NA,TRBJ2-4,TRBV28,NA,TGTGCCAGCAGTTTAGGTACCAGGGTCCAAAACATTCAGTACTTC,CASSLGTRVQNIQYF
NA,TRBJ2-1,TRBV5-1,NA,TGCGCCAGCAGCTTGACAGGGGAGGATGAGCAGTTCTTC,CASSLTGEDEQFF
NA,TRBJ2-7,TRBV15,TRBD2,TGTGCCACCAGCGGGACGGGACTAGCGGGAGTATACGAGCAGTACTTC,CATSGTGLAGVYEQYF
NA,TRBJ2-5,TRBV3-1/TRBV3-2,TRBD1,TGTGCCAGCAGCCCCGGGACAGGTGGTGGAGAGACCCAGTACTTC,CASSPGTGGGETQYF
NA,TRBJ2-2,TRBV18,TRBD1,TGTGCCAGCTCACCAAGACAGGGGAACACCGGGGAGCTGTTTTTT,CASSPRQGNTGELFF
NA,TRBJ1-1,TRBV11-2,TRBD1,TGTGCCAGCAGCCGACAGGGCTACACTGAAGCTTTCTTT,CASSRQGYTEAFF
NA,TRBJ2-1,TRBV2,TRBD2,TGTGCCAGCAGTGCATTTAGCGGGGGGCGCGATGAGCAGTTCTTC,CASSAFSGGRDEQFF
NA,TRBJ2-1,TRBV9,NA,TGTGCCAGCAACTTCCTAGGGGGTGGCGAGCAGTTCTTC,CASNFLGGGEQFF
NA,TRBJ1-2,TRBV4-2,NA,TGTGCCAGCAGCCAAGAAGTCGGCAGGGTAACAAGCTATGGCTACACCTTC,CASSQEVGRVTSYGYTF
NA,TRBJ2-3,TRBV7-3,TRBD2,TGTGCCAGCAGCCCGGGACTAGCGGAAGCAGATACGCAGTATTTT,CASSPGLAEADTQYF
few,TRBJ2-3,TRBV5-6,TRBD2,TGTGCCAGCAGCCAAGCCGGGACTAGCGGGAGGGTCACAGATACGCAGTATTTT,CASSQAGTSGRVTDTQYF
NA,TRBJ1-2,TRBV30,NA,TGTGCCTGGAGCCAGGTCCCTAACTATGGCTACACCTTC,CAWSQVPNYGYTF
NA,TRBJ2-1,TRBV28,NA,TGTGCCAGCAGTCTTAGTGATAGAAATGAGCAGTTCTTC,CASSLSDRNEQFF
NA,TRBJ1-1,TRBV5-1,NA,TGCGCCAGCAGCTTGGGAAACCCAGGGCAGAACACTGAAGCTTTCTTT,CASSLGNPGQNTEAFF
NA,TRBJ2-1,TRBV27,TRBD1,TGTGCCAGCAGTTTATTCTCACAGGGGGCGTACAATGAGCAGTTCTTC,CASSLFSQGAYNEQFF
NA,TRBJ1-6,TRBV6-4,NA,TGTGCCAGCAGTGAGTTGGGCAGGGGAATCTCACCCCTCCACTTT,CASSELGRGISPLHF
NA,TRBJ1-3,TRBV18,NA,TGTGCCAGCTCTAGCGGGTTCTCTGGAAACACCATATATTTT,CASSSGFSGNTIYF
NA,TRBJ2-5,TRBV25-1,NA,TGTGCCAGCAGTGAATCGAGGATCCAAGAGACCCAGTACTTC,CASSESRIQETQYF
NA,TRBJ2-1,TRBV2,TRBD2,TGTGCCAGCAGCCGACTAGCGGGGCACACCTACAATGAGCAGTTCTTC,CASSRLAGHTYNEQFF
NA,TRBJ2-1,TRBV9,NA,TGTGCCAGCAGCGCTGGCCCGGAGGTCGACGAGCAGTTCTTC,CASSAGPEVDEQFF
NA,TRBJ2-5,TRBV5-4,TRBD2,TGTGCCAGCAGCTTGGATCCGGGAGGTGTGGAGACCCAGTACTTC,CASSLDPGGVETQYF
once,TRBJ1-4,TRBV5-1,TRBD1,TGCGCCAGCAGCCCCGGACAGGGGTTTAATGAAAAACTGTTTTTT,CASSPGQGFNEKLFF
few,TRBJ1-1,TRBV2,NA,TGTGCCAGCAGTGTAGGGCGGGGTAGGTCCACTGAAGCTTTCTTT,CASSVGRGRSTEAFF
few,TRBJ2-7,TRBV14,TRBD1,TGTGCCAGCAGCCAAGGTAAAGGGGGCGTCTACGAGCAGTACTTC,CASSQGKGGVYEQYF
NA,TRBJ2-5,TRBV7-3,TRBD2,TGTGCCAGCAGCCAGACTAGCGGGTATGGAGAGACCCAGTACTTC,CASSQTSGYGETQYF
NA,TRBJ2-3,TRBV5-1,TRBD1,TGCGCCAGCAGCTTGGAAAACAGGGGCCACACAGATACGCAGTATTTT,CASSLENRGHTDTQYF
NA,TRBJ1-1,TRBV5-1,NA,TGCGCCAGCAGCTTACAGAGGCCGGGAACTGAAGCTTTCTTT,CASSLQRPGTEAFF
NA,TRBJ2-5,TRBV24-1,TRBD1,TGTGCCACCAGTGACCCCGGGACAGCTGGGGGAGAGACCCAGTACTTC,CATSDPGTAGGETQYF
once,TRBJ2-7,TRBV29-1,NA,TGCAGCGTTGGTGGCAGAATGAGGTACGAGCAGTACTTC,CSVGGRMRYEQYF
NA,TRBJ1-6,TRBV10-3,NA,TGTGCCATCAGGTTCCAGGGTGGGGCGAATTCACCCCTCCACTTT,CAIRFQGGANSPLHF